These 6 T cell receptor beta chains share one sample of origin, sequenced in a study of CD8 T cells in Susac syndrome. An input of about 0.5 to 1 ug of RNA was subjected to reverse transcription using random hexamers. TCRdb re-derived calls from the immunoSEQ multiplex PCR reads in MiXCR, one entry per CDR3 protein. The data hold 150,000 to 180,000 distinct CDR3 sequences, with about 94% observed a single time. Sequencing was carried out using CD8+ T cells from PBMCs. These TCRs come from a human donor with multiple sclerosis.

V is TRBV30 and J is TRBJ2-2; D remains ambiguous. The CDR3 totals 13 residues. Between the trimmed V and J ends, which lost 4 bases and 3 bases, there was a span of 9 bases. CDR1 GTSNPN and CDR2 SVGIG come from the germline V gene (reference sequence). The CDR3 protein is CAWIRAHTGELFF. As DNA, the CDR3 is TGTGCCTGGATCCGTGCCCACACCGGGGAGCTGTTTTTT.

This chain uses TRBV4-1 with TRBJ2-7; tentative D call: TRBD2 (6 bases). Germline CDR1 and CDR2: MGHRA and YSYEKL. The CDR3 sequence is 15 residues long. Trimming removed 1 base from V and 3 bases from J, with 13 bases in between. The CDR3 DNA follows: TGCGCCAGCAGCCAAGGGAGGGGATCCCTCTACGAGCAGTACTTC. Its translation: CASSQGRGSLYEQYF.

The chain employs TRBV4-1 and TRBJ2-1; TRBD2 aligns across 14 bases. V shed 5 bases and J 4 bases; nucleotides not matched to a gene: 10. CDR1 and CDR2 (germline): MGHRA, YSYEKL. This CDR3 contains 18 residues. For the CDR3, the DNA is TGCGCCAGCAGCTTCCGGACTAGCGGGGGGCTAACTTACAATGAGCAGTTCTTC. Translated: CASSFRTSGGLTYNEQFF.

The V call is TRBV12-3 or TRBV12-4, the J call TRBJ1-4, with no clear D. V was cut by 7 bases and J by 5 bases, with 17 bases left in between. The CDR3 runs 15 residues. The DNA of the CDR3 is TGTGCCAGCATCCTAGGAGGCGGAAGAAATGAAAAACTGTTTTTT. Translated: CASILGGGRNEKLFF.

The V and J genes are TRBV20-1 and TRBJ2-3; D not resolved. V lost 6 bases and J 1 base, leaving 14 bases between the germline ends. CDR1 and CDR2 from the germline V gene are DFQATT and SNEGSKA (reference sequence). The CDR3 has 14 amino acids. The CDR3 reads CSAPPGARTDTQYF. CDR3 DNA: TGCAGTGCCCCCCCGGGTGCTCGCACAGATACGCAGTATTTT.

The chain couples TRBV29-1 to TRBJ2-5; TRBD1 aligns across 7 bases. The trim removed 5 bases at V and 5 bases at J, leaving 11 bases unmatched. The germline gives CDR1 SQVTM, CDR2 ANQGSEA. The CDR3 is 14 amino acids. The CDR3 reads CSVRDRDPRETQYF. DNA for the CDR3: TGCAGCGTTCGCGACAGGGATCCGCGGGAGACCCAGTACTTC.